The entry that follows covers one T cell receptor beta chain sequence. Time point of the sample: healthy volunteer bleed at 6 weeks. Someone pulled total RNA out of unfractionated whole blood. The data were taken from a study of human T cells and chemical hapten exposure. CDR1 and CDR2 from the germline V gene are LGHNA and YSLEER. CDR3 length: 15 amino acids. Trimming took off 0 bases at V and 1 base at J, with 9 bases between the two ends. TCRdb used MiXCR to reprocess the RACE reads, holding one entry per CDR3 protein. Of tens of thousands of distinct CDR3 sequences in the sample, over 8.5% were seen once.

Sequenced: whole blood. The sequence was collected from a male donor in good health. Some clones in this sample may be carry-over from other donors' samples. The chain is built from TRBV4-3 and TRBJ1-1; D unresolved. For the CDR3, the DNA is TGCGCCAGCAGCCAAGAGTGGTTAGCGAACACTGAAGCTTTCTTT. It specifies CASSQEWLANTEAFF.